Each of the 15 T cell receptor beta chains below was sequenced from the same sample in a study of blood T cell repertoires in COVID-19. TCRdb keeps only in-frame clones here, not all; method: immunoSEQ multiplex PCR. The top ten hold around 5% of the sample, which has about 87,000 clones, 89% seen once. Material for sequencing was peripheral blood. Receptor source: a woman of 80 years or more with active COVID-19.

The chain has TRBV28 and TRBJ2-3; D remains ambiguous. The CDR3 totals 12 residues. Germline CDR1 reads MDHEN; CDR2 reads SYDVKM. V was pared by 4 bases and J by 7 bases, with 9 bases between. The chain's CDR3 is CASSSLSNTQYF. For the CDR3, the DNA is TGTGCCAGCAGTTCTCTAAGTAATACGCAGTATTTT.

This sequence joins TRBV7-2 and TRBJ2-1; 8 bases fit TRBD2. CDR1 SGHTA and CDR2 FQGNSA come from the germline V gene. The ends lost 5 bases at V and 3 bases at J; junction bases unmatched: 3. The CDR3 is 14 residues long. CDR3 region: CASSQAGVYNEQFF. The CDR3 region has the DNA TGTGCCAGCAGCCAAGCGGGAGTCTACAATGAGCAGTTCTTC.

The rearrangement uses TRBV5-1 and TRBJ1-1; tentative D call: TRBD1 (5 bases). The CDR3 is 14 residues long. Trimming took 0 bases from V and 3 from J, leaving 9 bases between them. In germline, CDR1 is SGHRS, CDR2 YFSETQ. The CDR3 DNA is TGCGCCAGCAGCTTGGATCCCAGGGACACTGAAGCTTTCTTT. The encoded protein is CASSLDPRDTEAFF.

The chain couples TRBV18 to TRBJ2-6, with D possibly being TRBD2 (5 bases). Between the trimmed V and J ends, which lost 0 bases and 0 bases, there was a span of 9 bases. This CDR3 is 17 amino acids long. In germline, CDR1 is KGHSH, CDR2 LQKENI. The CDR3 DNA is TGTGCCAGCTCACCACCTACGGGGAGCTCTGGGGCCAACGTCCTGACTTTC. Its protein product is CASSPPTGSSGANVLTF.

The chain joins TRBV7-3 to TRBJ2-2; possibly TRBD1 for D (5 bases). Trimming shortened V by 1 base and J by 5 bases, and 11 bases separated the two germline ends. This CDR3 spans 15 amino acids. Germline V CDR1 and CDR2: SGHTA, FQGTGA. The CDR3 DNA is TGTGCCAGCAGCTTAAGCAGGGAAAGTACCGGGGAGCTGTTTTTT. Its protein is CASSLSRESTGELFF.

V is TRBV6-5 and J is TRBJ2-7, with 7 bases lining up with TRBD1. In germline, CDR1 is MNHEY, CDR2 SVGAGI. This CDR3 spans 13 amino acids. With V trimmed by 5 bases and J by 6 bases, 7 bases remained unmatched. The CDR3 region has the DNA TGTGCCAGCAGTCGACAGGGTGTAGGCGAGCAGTACTTC. It codes for CASSRQGVGEQYF.

The CDR3 loop is CASSPTGGETQYF. DNA for the CDR3: TGTGCCAGCAGCCCGACAGGGGGAGAGACCCAGTACTTC. The chain carries TRBV6-4 and TRBJ2-5; the match to TRBD1 covers 9 bases. The CDR3 is 13 residues long. With V trimmed by 6 bases and J by 4 bases, 3 bases remained unmatched. Per germline, CDR1 MRHNA and CDR2 SNTAGT.

The rearrangement joins TRBV7-2 to TRBJ2-5; weak D call: TRBD1 (5 bases). Germline V CDR1 and CDR2: SGHTA, FQGNSA. The V and J ends lost 4 bases and 4 bases respectively, with 10 bases between them. This CDR3 region has 13 residues. CDR3 amino acids: CASSSQGRETQYF. CDR3 coding DNA: TGTGCCAGCAGCTCCCAGGGTAGAGAGACCCAGTACTTC.

The chain recombines TRBV6-5 with TRBJ2-7; TRBD1 aligns across 9 bases. Germline V gives CDR1 MNHEY, CDR2 SVGAGI. The V gene end was trimmed by 4 bases and the J gene end by 3 bases; junction bases not matched to a gene: 4. The CDR3 is 14 amino acids. For the CDR3, the DNA is TGTGCCAGCAGTTCGGGACAGGGTTTCTACGAGCAGTACTTC. Its protein product is CASSSGQGFYEQYF.

The chain has TRBV5-5 and TRBJ2-5; perhaps TRBD1 as D (6 bases). V was pared by 4 bases and J by 2 bases, with 18 bases between. The length of the CDR3 is 16 residues. Germline V gives CDR1 SGHKS, CDR2 YYEKEE (reference sequence). This chain's CDR3 is CASSPARVTGQETQYF. The CDR3 DNA sequence: TGTGCCAGCAGCCCAGCCAGGGTGACAGGACAAGAGACCCAGTACTTC.

The chain has TRBV27 and TRBJ2-1; D perhaps matches TRBD2 (6 bases). Germline CDR1 is MNHEY and CDR2 is SMNVEV (reference sequence). This CDR3 has 15 residues. The germline V and J ends were trimmed by 7 bases and 4 bases, with 17 bases remaining between them. DNA for the CDR3: TGTGCCAGCAAGTCGGACTACGGGGATTACAATGAGCAGTTCTTC. Translation gives CASKSDYGDYNEQFF.

This chain uses TRBV29-1 with TRBJ2-7; possible D gene TRBD1, 6 bases. This CDR3 region has 11 residues. V lost 3 bases and J 4 bases, leaving 7 bases between the germline ends. Germline V CDR1 and CDR2: SQVTM, ANQGSEA. This CDR3 is CSVDQGYEQYF. The CDR3 DNA follows: TGCAGCGTTGATCAGGGGTACGAGCAGTACTTC.

The chain joins TRBV28 to TRBJ2-2; 9 bases are a match to TRBD1. The CDR3 extends over 17 amino acids. Per germline, CDR1 MDHEN and CDR2 SYDVKM. The V segment lost 2 bases and the J segment 6 bases; nucleotides outside the gene matches: 10. The CDR3: CASSLTEGQGTPGELFF. DNA of the CDR3: TGTGCCAGCAGTTTAACGGAAGGACAGGGGACTCCCGGGGAGCTGTTTTTT.

In nucleotides, the CDR3 is TGTGCCAGCAGTTACGTTCGGGCTAGCAGCTCGGAGCAGTACTTC. Amino acid sequence: CASSYVRASSSEQYF. V gene TRBV6-2 or TRBV6-3 combines with J gene TRBJ2-7; possible D gene TRBD2, 5 bases. Germline CDR1 and CDR2: MNHEY and SVGEGT. CDR3 length equals 15 residues. Trimming left V 2 bases short and J 7 bases short, with 18 bases between.

This clone was recorded a few times. This chain joins TRBV10-3 and TRBJ2-1, with D uncertain. With 3 bases removed from V and 6 bases from J, the gap between germline ends came to 15 bases. The CDR3 is made up of 15 amino acids. In germline, CDR1 is ENHRY, CDR2 SYGVKD. The CDR3 nucleotides read TGTGCCATCAGTGAAGAATTTGGCTCTCCCAATGAGCAGTTCTTC. It translates to CAISEEFGSPNEQFF.